The next 15 T cell receptor beta chains were all read from a single sample in a study of memory CD4+ T cells and cytomegalovirus serostatus. The sort gate was single viable CD3+CD4+CD8-CD45RO+ cells for memory CD4+ T cells. The data were produced by immunoSEQ multiplex PCR, yet TCRdb's version contains in-frame clones alone and is incomplete. Of about 96,000 clones listed, 80% were seen once; the top ten hold 3.6%. Sequenced sample: memory CD4+ T cells from blood. These receptors came from an adult in good health and CMV-seropositive.

This chain connects TRBV10-3 to TRBJ2-1; 11 bases line up with TRBD2. V lost 0 bases to trimming and J lost 2 bases; unmatched junction nucleotides: 9. The germline V gene has CDR1 ENHRY and CDR2 SYGVKD. The CDR3 sequence is 19 residues long. The CDR3 DNA sequence: TGTGCCATCAGTGAGTCGTCCGGGACTAGCGGATTTCCCTACAATGAGCAGTTCTTC. This sequence encodes CAISESSGTSGFPYNEQFF.

The chain carries TRBV4-3 and TRBJ1-2; possible D gene TRBD1, 5 bases. CDR3 size: 14 residues. CDR1 is LGHNA and CDR2 is YSLEER in the germline V gene. Trimming stripped 2 bases from V and 8 bases from J, with 15 bases between. The CDR3 DNA reads TGCGCCAGCAGCCAAAGGGGCGGGGGATGGGGCTACACCTTC. Its translation: CASSQRGGGWGYTF.

J is TRBJ2-7 and V is TRBV9, with D perhaps TRBD2 (5 bases). The CDR3 sequence is 14 residues long. Between the trimmed V and J ends, which lost 2 bases and 5 bases, there was a span of 14 bases. The V gene's germline CDR1 is SGDLS and CDR2 YYNGEE. The CDR3 region is CASSVLATPDEQYF. CDR3 bases: TGTGCCAGCAGCGTGCTAGCAACCCCTGACGAGCAGTACTTC.

The chain employs TRBV5-5 and TRBJ1-1, with D unresolved. In germline, CDR1 is SGHKS, CDR2 YYEKEE (reference sequence). V was shortened by 4 bases and J by 1 base, with 11 bases between the two germline ends. CDR3 length equals 14 residues. CDR3 amino acids: CASSTHLGNTEAFF. In nucleotides, the CDR3 is TGTGCCAGCAGCACCCATCTGGGGAACACTGAAGCTTTCTTT.

The chain couples TRBV4-2 to TRBJ2-1, with 12 bases that match TRBD2. Germline loops: CDR1 LGHNA, CDR2 YNFKEQ. The trim removed 3 bases at V and 0 bases at J, leaving 0 bases unmatched. The CDR3 is 16 residues long. Here the CDR3 reads CASSQTSGSSYNEQFF. CDR3 DNA sequence: TGTGCCAGCAGCCAGACTAGCGGGAGCTCCTACAATGAGCAGTTCTTC.

The chain employs TRBV11-2 and TRBJ2-5; 11 bases map to TRBD2. Unmatched junction bases numbered 2, after V lost 5 bases and J lost 3 bases. Looked up from germline, CDR1 is SGHAT and CDR2 is FQNNGV. The CDR3 length is 14 residues. The chain's CDR3 is CASSPLAGEETQYF. For the CDR3, the DNA is TGTGCCAGCAGCCCACTAGCGGGAGAAGAGACCCAGTACTTC.

This chain uses TRBV4-3 with TRBJ2-1; no clear D. This CDR3 region has 15 residues. With 0 bases removed from V and 12 bases from J, the gap between germline ends came to 18 bases. CDR1 is LGHNA and CDR2 is YSLEER in the germline V gene. The CDR3 DNA is TGCGCCAGCAGCCAAGATCTTGACCCCGGCATTGGGCAGTTCTTC. Residues: CASSQDLDPGIGQFF.

The gene calls are TRBV6-5 and TRBJ2-5; 7 bases agree with TRBD1. From germline, CDR1 is MNHEY and CDR2 SVGAGI. CDR3 length: 14 residues. With V trimmed by 4 bases and J by 4 bases, 6 bases remained unmatched. CDR3 loop: CASSSDRPGETQYF. In nucleotides, the CDR3 is TGTGCCAGCAGTTCGGACAGGCCGGGAGAGACCCAGTACTTC.

This chain connects TRBV10-3 to TRBJ2-3; 9 positions agree with TRBD2. Germline loops: CDR1 ENHRY, CDR2 SYGVKD. This CDR3 is 15 amino acids long. For the CDR3, the DNA is TGTGCGATCCGTAGGGCGGGAGGGCGGGGAGATACGCAGTATTTT. It specifies CAIRRAGGRGDTQYF.

The rearrangement links TRBV6-5 to TRBJ2-7, with 11 positions matching TRBD1. V shed 8 bases and J 3 bases; nucleotides not matched to a gene: 3. Germline assignment: CDR1 MNHEY and CDR2 SVGAGI. The CDR3 extends over 13 amino acids. In DNA, the CDR3 is TGTGCCAGCGCGGACAGGGGGCTCTACGAGCAGTACTTC. Translation: CASADRGLYEQYF.

This chain links TRBV4-3 with TRBJ1-2, with TRBD1 identical over 7 bases. V lost 4 bases, J lost 4 bases, and 3 bases stayed unmatched. Per germline, CDR1 LGHNA and CDR2 YSLEER. CDR3 length: 13 amino acids. CDR3 DNA: TGCGCCAGCAGCCTTGACAGGGCCTATGGCTACACCTTC. Protein: CASSLDRAYGYTF.

The sample holds one count of this clone. Within the sample, other DNA sequences also encode this same CDR3. The rearrangement uses TRBV28 and TRBJ1-4; the match to TRBD1 covers 7 bases. Trimming removed 4 bases from V and 2 bases from J; junction bases left unmatched: 4. The CDR3 totals 15 residues. CDR1 and CDR2 from the germline V gene are MDHEN and SYDVKM. CDR3 sequence reads: CASSSEGATNEKLFF. CDR3 bases: TGTGCCAGCAGTTCCGAGGGGGCCACTAATGAAAAACTGTTTTTT.

CDR3 protein: CATTDRGYEQYF. CDR3 DNA: TGTGCCACAACCGACAGGGGCTACGAGCAGTACTTC. This sequence joins TRBV19 and TRBJ2-7; 8 positions match TRBD1. The CDR3 is made up of 12 amino acids. Unmatched junction bases numbered 5, after V lost 10 bases and J lost 3 bases. The V gene's germline CDR1 is LNHDA and CDR2 SQIVND (reference sequence).

V is TRBV2 and J is TRBJ2-7; D not resolved. The CDR3 sequence is 11 residues long. Trimming left V 6 bases short and J 9 bases short, with 12 bases between. Germline assignment: CDR1 SNHLY and CDR2 FYNNEI. The DNA for the CDR3 is TGTGCCAGCAGCTTTAAGTTGGGGCAGTACTTC. This sequence encodes CASSFKLGQYF.

This chain uses TRBV7-2 with TRBJ2-1; D gene unclear. Germline CDR1 reads SGHTA; CDR2 reads FQGNSA. The CDR3 runs 12 residues. V was trimmed by 1 base and J by 8 bases, leaving 6 bases between them. The chain's CDR3 is CASSLVGYEQFF. In DNA form, the CDR3 reads TGTGCCAGCAGCTTAGTGGGATATGAGCAGTTCTTC.